Listed here are 25 T cell receptor beta chains from one sample, sequenced in a study of blood T cell repertoires in COVID-19. Profiling relied on immunoSEQ multiplex PCR, and the TCRdb table lists in-frame clones only, not all of them. The table lists approximately 47,000 clones, roughly 83% of them singletons. Material: peripheral blood. All receptors derive from a woman in her sixties with acute or convalescent COVID-19.

The chain has TRBV18 and TRBJ1-1, with TRBD1 as a possible D gene (6 bases). Trimming shortened V by 1 base and J by 6 bases, and 15 bases separated the two germline ends. Germline CDR1 is KGHSH and CDR2 is LQKENI. The CDR3 runs to 15 residues. The DNA for the CDR3 is TGTGCCAGCTCACCACGTTCAGGGGAGGGGGCTGAAGCTTTCTTT. Residues: CASSPRSGEGAEAFF.

V is TRBV7-2 and J is TRBJ2-5; D is unresolved. V dropped 2 bases and J dropped 4 bases, with 5 bases sitting between them. CDR1 and CDR2 (germline): SGHTA, FQGNSA. This CDR3 is built from 12 residues. The CDR3 region has the DNA TGTGCCAGCAGCTTACGAGCAGAGACCCAGTACTTC. Protein: CASSLRAETQYF.

V usage is TRBV5-4 and J usage is TRBJ1-1; TRBD1 matches at 7 bases. V gave up 3 bases and J gave up 2 bases; unmatched junction bases: 4. Germline CDR1 is SGHNT and CDR2 is YYREEE (reference sequence). This CDR3 contains 14 residues. The CDR3 loop is CASSSGQFNTEAFF. The CDR3 bases are TGTGCCAGCAGCTCGGGACAGTTTAACACTGAAGCTTTCTTT.

The chain couples TRBV10-3 to TRBJ1-1; D is uncertain. In germline, CDR1 is ENHRY, CDR2 SYGVKD. The CDR3 has 14 amino acids. Trimming took 6 bases from V and 3 from J, leaving 14 bases between them. As DNA, the CDR3 is TGTGCCATCAGCCCCGGCGGAAGCCACACTGAAGCTTTCTTT. Translation gives CAISPGGSHTEAFF.

This chain uses TRBV6-5 with TRBJ2-1; 13 bases match TRBD2. J was trimmed by 7 bases and V by 6 bases; bases with no gene match: 0. The CDR3 is 13 residues long. CDR1 and CDR2 (germline): MNHEY, SVGAGI. The DNA of the CDR3 is TGTGCCAGCAGGACTAGCGGGAGGAATGAGCAGTTCTTC. Its protein product is CASRTSGRNEQFF.

V usage is TRBV5-1 and J usage is TRBJ2-5; TRBD1 is a possible D gene (5 bases). The CDR3 has 13 residues. The germline V gene has CDR1 SGHRS and CDR2 YFSETQ. V lost 2 bases, J lost 3 bases, and 8 bases lay in between. The CDR3 reads CASSLQAEETQYF. CDR3 sequence (DNA): TGCGCCAGCAGCTTACAGGCAGAAGAGACCCAGTACTTC.

The chain employs TRBV7-9 and TRBJ1-2, with D tentatively TRBD1 (5 bases). CDR1 is SEHNR, CDR2 FQNEAQ, per germline (reference sequence). Trimming shortened V by 4 bases and J by 7 bases, and 19 bases separated the two germline ends. CDR3 length equals 15 residues. CDR3 residues: CASSSLLGGSFGYTF. CDR3 bases: TGTGCCAGCAGCTCGCTCCTCGGGGGTTCGTTTGGCTACACCTTC.

This chain joins TRBV9 and TRBJ1-1; maybe TRBD1 (5 bases). V was pared by 3 bases and J by 4 bases, with 10 bases between. CDR3 size: 13 residues. Germline V gene sequence: CDR1 SGDLS, CDR2 YYNGEE. The CDR3 loop reads CASSDQGVTEAFF. The CDR3 bases are TGTGCCAGCAGCGACCAGGGTGTCACTGAAGCTTTCTTT.

This sequence joins TRBV30 and TRBJ2-1, with D possibly TRBD1 on 5 matching bases. The CDR3 is made up of 12 amino acids. CDR1 is GTSNPN, CDR2 SVGIG, per germline (reference sequence). Trimming took off 1 base at V and 10 bases at J, with 11 bases between the two ends. The CDR3, as DNA: TGTGCCTGGAGTGAGGGGCTTGGGGAGCAGTTCTTC. Its protein is CAWSEGLGEQFF. The full variable domain, its missing parts supplied by reference TRBV30 and TRBJ2-1, is SQTIHQWPATLVQPVGSPLSLECTVEGTSNPNLYWYRQAAGRGLQLLFYSVGIGQISSEVPQNLSASRPQDRQFILSSKKLLLSDSGFYLCAWSEGLGEQFFGPGTRLTVL.

This chain connects TRBV24-1 to TRBJ2-1; D is possibly TRBD2 (7 bases). The CDR3 length is 15 residues. V was pared by 6 bases and J by 7 bases, with 18 bases between. Germline assignment: CDR1 KGHDR and CDR2 SFDVKD. The DNA for the CDR3 is TGTGCCACCAGTCCAGACTCCGGGGGGCGAAATGAGCAGTTCTTC. This encodes CATSPDSGGRNEQFF.

This clone was recorded once. The chain couples TRBV6-2 or TRBV6-3 to TRBJ1-1; no reliable D call. The germline CDR1 and CDR2 sequences are MNHEY and SVGEGT. V lost 4 bases and J 2 bases, leaving 5 bases between the germline ends. The CDR3 is 12 amino acids. The CDR3 spells CASSSVNTEAFF. The CDR3 nucleotides are TGTGCCAGCAGTTCGGTCAACACTGAAGCTTTCTTT.

The V and J genes are TRBV10-3 and TRBJ1-1, with TRBD1 matching over 7 bases. This CDR3 is 14 amino acids long. With 11 bases clipped from V and 5 bases from J, the junction kept 14 bases outside the gene matches. Germline lookup yields CDR1 ENHRY and CDR2 SYGVKD. The CDR3 bases are TGTGCCGTATCGGAGGAACAGGGGCGGACTGAAGCTTTCTTT. Amino acid sequence: CAVSEEQGRTEAFF.

The rearrangement links TRBV3-1 (or the pseudogene TRBV3-2) to TRBJ1-1; D is unclear. The V end lost 4 bases, the J end lost 0 bases, and 3 bases lay between the germline ends. The V gene's germline CDR1 is LGHDT and CDR2 YNNKEL (reference sequence). The CDR3 is 12 amino acids. Here the CDR3 reads CASSRVNTEAFF. DNA for the CDR3: TGTGCCAGCAGCCGAGTGAACACTGAAGCTTTCTTT.

The rearrangement uses TRBV5-1 and TRBJ2-3; 8 bases are shared with TRBD2. CDR1 is SGHRS and CDR2 is YFSETQ in the germline V gene. This CDR3 is built from 15 residues. Unmatched junction bases numbered 6, after V lost 2 bases and J lost 4 bases. CDR3 DNA sequence: TGCGCCAGCAGCTTAACGGGAGCGGGGGCAGATACGCAGTATTTT. Amino acid sequence: CASSLTGAGADTQYF.

This clone rates as medium-sized. The V call is TRBV7-2, the J call TRBJ2-2; maybe TRBD1 (6 bases). V lost 5 bases, J lost 4 bases, and 11 bases lay in between. Germline V lookup: CDR1 SGHTA, CDR2 FQGNSA. This CDR3 comprises 14 residues. CDR3 bases: TGTGCCAGCAGCACCACAGGGACCACCGGGGAGCTGTTTTTT. Its translation is CASSTTGTTGELFF.

V usage is TRBV7-9 and J usage is TRBJ2-5, with D hard to call. Trimming shortened V by 4 bases and J by 5 bases, and 14 bases separated the two germline ends. This CDR3 has 14 amino acids. CDR1 and CDR2 (germline): SEHNR, FQNEAQ (reference sequence). CDR3 bases: TGTGCCAGCAGCTCCTTCCTTAGTCGGGAGACCCAGTACTTC. Translation gives CASSSFLSRETQYF.

Only one count was recorded for this clone. In DNA, the CDR3 is TGCGCCAGCAGCTACGGGACAGGTGTAAACTATGGCTACACCTTC. This gives the protein CASSYGTGVNYGYTF. The chain has TRBV5-1 and TRBJ1-2; 8 nucleotides match TRBD1. This CDR3 region has 15 residues. Germline V gives CDR1 SGHRS, CDR2 YFSETQ. Unmatched junction bases numbered 6, after V lost 3 bases and J lost 2 bases.

The chain couples TRBV4-2 to TRBJ2-1; the match to TRBD2 covers 7 bases. Germline CDR1 LGHNA, CDR2 YNFKEQ. The CDR3 has 16 amino acids. V gave up 2 bases and J gave up 0 bases; unmatched junction bases: 4. The chain's CDR3 is CASSQLLARSYNEQFF. The CDR3 DNA follows: TGTGCCAGCAGCCAATTACTAGCGCGCTCCTACAATGAGCAGTTCTTC.

This chain links TRBV9 with TRBJ1-2, with a tentative D call TRBD1 (6 bases). The V end lost 4 bases, the J end lost 4 bases, and 17 bases lay between the germline ends. Germline CDR1 and CDR2: SGDLS and YYNGEE. The CDR3 consists of 15 residues. The CDR3 reads CASSSTQGFSYGYTF. In nucleotides, the CDR3 is TGTGCCAGCAGCTCAACTCAGGGGTTTAGCTATGGCTACACCTTC.

This sequence joins TRBV6-4 and TRBJ2-6; 9 nucleotides line up with TRBD2. J gave up 0 bases and V 5 bases, and 11 bases lay outside the gene matches. The CDR3 is 19 amino acids. Germline lookup yields CDR1 MRHNA and CDR2 SNTAGT. CDR3 in amino acids: CASSKLAGATISGANVLTF. The CDR3 bases are TGTGCCAGCAGTAAATTAGCGGGGGCCACCATCTCTGGGGCCAACGTCCTGACTTTC.

This clone was picked up one time. V gene TRBV19 combines with J gene TRBJ1-1; D gene ambiguous. The length of the CDR3 is 14 residues. The V end lost 0 bases, the J end lost 1 base, and 6 bases lay between the germline ends. The germline V gene has CDR1 LNHDA and CDR2 SQIVND (reference sequence). The CDR3 nucleotides are TGTGCCAGTAGTATAGACAGCGGGAACACTGAAGCTTTCTTT. The encoded protein is CASSIDSGNTEAFF.

The chain carries TRBV6-6 and TRBJ1-1; 11 nucleotides align to TRBD1. From germline, CDR1 is MNHNY and CDR2 SVGAGI (reference sequence). The ends lost 6 bases at V and 2 bases at J; junction bases unmatched: 8. The CDR3 is 16 amino acids. This CDR3 reads CASRTGQGARNTEAFF. The CDR3 DNA reads as TGTGCCAGCAGAACCGGACAGGGGGCGAGAAACACTGAAGCTTTCTTT.

This chain connects TRBV7-9 to TRBJ2-3; D might be TRBD2 (6 bases). The germline gives CDR1 SEHNR, CDR2 FQNEAQ (reference sequence). CDR3 length: 16 amino acids. Between the trimmed V and J ends, which lost 5 bases and 1 base, there was a span of 16 bases. CDR3 sequence: CASSPRRWGGTDTQYF. CDR3 bases: TGTGCCAGCAGCCCCCGGCGGTGGGGGGGCACAGATACGCAGTATTTT.

In DNA, the CDR3 is TGTGCCAGCAGCTTCTCGACAGGCTTGAGTACTGAAGCTTTCTTT. Translation gives CASSFSTGLSTEAFF. The chain joins TRBV7-9 to TRBJ1-1, with a possible D match to TRBD1 (6 bases). Germline-derived CDR1 and CDR2 are SEHNR and FQNEAQ (reference sequence). Trimming shortened V by 3 bases and J by 5 bases, and 16 bases separated the two germline ends. The CDR3 is 15 amino acids.

This chain uses TRBV3-1 (or the pseudogene TRBV3-2) with TRBJ2-7; 12 bases map to TRBD1. Per germline, CDR1 LGHDT and CDR2 YNNKEL (reference sequence). The CDR3 sequence is 17 residues long. Trimming at V came to 4 bases and at J to 2 bases, leaving 9 bases not matched to a gene. The CDR3 DNA sequence: TGTGCCAGCAGCCCGGGACAGGGGGCGATAGTACCCTACGAGCAGTACTTC. It specifies CASSPGQGAIVPYEQYF.